This TCR beta chain was identified during a study of cytomegalovirus exposure and HLA in healthy donors. Study-level findings and limits: The later analysis indicated that the majority of CMV-associated TCR beta chains appeared HLA-restricted. From TCR beta sequences, most subjects' HLA-A and HLA-B alleles were reportedly predicted accurately.

A multiplex PCR was run with 60 Vbeta primers and 13 Jbeta primers. Profiling relied on immunoSEQ multiplex PCR, and the TCRdb table lists in-frame clones only, not all of them. The sample records some 130,000 clones, about 80% being singletons. To note about this clone: Its specificity is unknown.

This sequence was found in a man aged 35 to 55 in good health and CMV-seropositive. The sample consisted of PBMCs.

CDR3 sequence (DNA): TGTGCCAGCAGCTTGGTTAGTCTAGGCGGAGAGCAGTTCTTC. It yields the protein CASSLVSLGGEQFF. This chain links TRBV5-4 with TRBJ2-1; D ambiguous. The CDR3 runs to 14 residues. The germline V and J ends were trimmed by 0 bases and 10 bases, with 14 bases remaining between them. Per the germline V gene, CDR1 is SGHNT and CDR2 is YYREEE (reference sequence).